The sequence of this T cell receptor beta chain was determined in a study of T cell responses to AZD1222 COVID-19 vaccine. The protocol was immunoSEQ multiplex PCR, while the TCRdb copy is restricted to in-frame clones and leaves out a portion. This repertoire shows fewer than 150,000 clones, more than 70% found once; its top ten account for roughly 6.7%. As to this clone: Its antigen is still unknown.

The germline V and J ends were trimmed by 6 bases and 3 bases, with 8 bases remaining between them. The CDR3 runs to 12 residues. The V gene's germline CDR1 is MNHEY and CDR2 SMNVEV (reference sequence). General study results and limits: CD4 TCRs linked to vaccination spanned spike, dominating at 160-218 and 743-854. Reports say nearly half of spike-specific TCRs go after unmutated variant regions. The repertoires were collected only after the peak T cell response. In a largely white British group with more females than males, clonal diversity was possibly underestimated.

Material: peripheral blood, obtained 28 days after the second AZD1222 dose. This receptor was obtained from an adult who received the AZD1222 COVID-19 vaccine. The chain has TRBV27 and TRBJ2-5; TRBD1 might be the D (6 bases). Written as DNA, the CDR3 is TGTGCCAGCAGGCAGGGGAAAGAGACCCAGTACTTC. It specifies CASRQGKETQYF.